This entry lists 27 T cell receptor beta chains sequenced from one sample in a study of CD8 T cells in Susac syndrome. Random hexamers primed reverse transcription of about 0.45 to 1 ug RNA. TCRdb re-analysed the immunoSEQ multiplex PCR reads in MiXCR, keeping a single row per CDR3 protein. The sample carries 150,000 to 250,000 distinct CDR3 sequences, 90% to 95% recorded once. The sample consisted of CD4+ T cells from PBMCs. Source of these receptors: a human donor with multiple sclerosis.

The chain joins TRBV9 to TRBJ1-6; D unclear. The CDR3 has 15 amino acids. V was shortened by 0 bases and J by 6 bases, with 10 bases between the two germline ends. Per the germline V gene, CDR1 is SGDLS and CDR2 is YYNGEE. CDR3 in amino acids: CASSVEGYGNSPLHF. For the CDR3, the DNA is TGTGCCAGCAGCGTAGAGGGTTATGGTAATTCACCCCTCCACTTT. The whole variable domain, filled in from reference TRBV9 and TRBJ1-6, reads DSGVTQTPKHLITATGQRVTLRCSPRSGDLSVYWYQQSLDQGLQFLIQYYNGEERAKGNILERFSAQQFPDLHSELNLSSLELGDSALYFCASSVEGYGNSPLHFGNGTRLTVT.

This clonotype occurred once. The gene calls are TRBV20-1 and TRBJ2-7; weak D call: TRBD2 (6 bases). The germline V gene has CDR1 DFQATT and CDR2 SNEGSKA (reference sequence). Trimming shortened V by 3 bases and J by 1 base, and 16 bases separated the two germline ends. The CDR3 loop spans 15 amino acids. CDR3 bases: TGCAGTGCTAGTAGACCCGGGACTCGTTCCTACGAGCAGTACTTC. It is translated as CSASRPGTRSYEQYF.

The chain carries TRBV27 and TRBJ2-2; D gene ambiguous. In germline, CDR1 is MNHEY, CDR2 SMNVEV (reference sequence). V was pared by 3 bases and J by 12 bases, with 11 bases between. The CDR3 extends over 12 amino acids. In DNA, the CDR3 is TGTGCCAGCAGTTTGAATAACCGCCAGCTGTTTTTT. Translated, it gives CASSLNNRQLFF.

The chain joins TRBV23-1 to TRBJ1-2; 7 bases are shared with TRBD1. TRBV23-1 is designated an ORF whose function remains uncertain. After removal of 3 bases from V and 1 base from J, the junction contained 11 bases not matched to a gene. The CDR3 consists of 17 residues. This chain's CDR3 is CASSHIPGQQINYGYTF. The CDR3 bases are TGCGCCAGCAGTCATATCCCGGGACAGCAAATTAACTATGGCTACACCTTC.

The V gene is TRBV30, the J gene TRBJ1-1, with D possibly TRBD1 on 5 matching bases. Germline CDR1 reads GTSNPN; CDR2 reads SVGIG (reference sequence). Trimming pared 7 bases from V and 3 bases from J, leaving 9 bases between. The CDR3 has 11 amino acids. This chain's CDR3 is CALDTYTEAFF. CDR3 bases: TGTGCCTTGGACACCTACACTGAAGCTTTCTTT.

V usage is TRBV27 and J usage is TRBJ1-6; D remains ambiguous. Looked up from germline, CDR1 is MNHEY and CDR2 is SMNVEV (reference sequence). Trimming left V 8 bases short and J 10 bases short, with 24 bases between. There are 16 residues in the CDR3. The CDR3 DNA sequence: TGTGCCAGCTCCGGGCTTCGGACGGTTCGTGGATCACCCCTCCACTTT. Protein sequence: CASSGLRTVRGSPLHF.

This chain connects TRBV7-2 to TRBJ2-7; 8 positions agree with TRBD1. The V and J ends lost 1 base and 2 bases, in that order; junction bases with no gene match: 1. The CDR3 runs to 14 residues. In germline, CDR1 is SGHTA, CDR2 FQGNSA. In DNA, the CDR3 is TGTGCCAGCAGCTTAGGGACAGGGCCCTACGAGCAGTACTTC. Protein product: CASSLGTGPYEQYF.

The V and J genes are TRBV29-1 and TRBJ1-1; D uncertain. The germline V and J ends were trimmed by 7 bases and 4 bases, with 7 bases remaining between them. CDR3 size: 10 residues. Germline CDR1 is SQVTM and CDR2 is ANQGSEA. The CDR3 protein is CSALTTEAFF. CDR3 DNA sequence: TGCAGCGCCCTGACCACTGAAGCTTTCTTT.

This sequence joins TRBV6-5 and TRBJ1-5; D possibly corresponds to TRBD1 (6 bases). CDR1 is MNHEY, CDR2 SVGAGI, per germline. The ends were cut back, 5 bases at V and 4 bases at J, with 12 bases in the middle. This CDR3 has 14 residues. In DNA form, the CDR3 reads TGTGCCAGCAGTAACAGGGTAGGAAATCAGCCCCAGCATTTT. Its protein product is CASSNRVGNQPQHF.

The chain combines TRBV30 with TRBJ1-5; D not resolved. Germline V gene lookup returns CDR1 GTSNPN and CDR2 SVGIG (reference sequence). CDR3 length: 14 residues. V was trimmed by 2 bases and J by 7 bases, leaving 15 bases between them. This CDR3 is CAWSSAPNGQPQHF. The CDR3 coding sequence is TGTGCCTGGAGTTCAGCTCCGAACGGCCAGCCCCAGCATTTT.

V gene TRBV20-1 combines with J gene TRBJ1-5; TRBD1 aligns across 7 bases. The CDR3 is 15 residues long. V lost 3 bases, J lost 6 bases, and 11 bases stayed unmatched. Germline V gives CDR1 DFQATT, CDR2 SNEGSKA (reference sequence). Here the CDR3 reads CSASPRQGEIQPQHF. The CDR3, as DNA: TGCAGTGCTAGCCCGAGGCAGGGGGAGATTCAGCCCCAGCATTTT.

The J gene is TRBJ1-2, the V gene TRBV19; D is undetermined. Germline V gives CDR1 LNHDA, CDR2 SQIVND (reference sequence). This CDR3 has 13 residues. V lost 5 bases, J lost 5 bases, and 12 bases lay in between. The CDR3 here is CASSENAVYGYTF. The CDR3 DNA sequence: TGTGCCAGTAGTGAGAACGCCGTATATGGCTACACCTTC.

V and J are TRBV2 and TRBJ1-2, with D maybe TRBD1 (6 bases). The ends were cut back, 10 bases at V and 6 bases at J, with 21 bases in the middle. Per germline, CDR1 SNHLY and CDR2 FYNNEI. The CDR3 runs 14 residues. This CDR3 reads CAINSVRGVDGYTF. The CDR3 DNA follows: TGTGCCATCAACTCAGTCAGGGGCGTGGATGGCTACACCTTC.

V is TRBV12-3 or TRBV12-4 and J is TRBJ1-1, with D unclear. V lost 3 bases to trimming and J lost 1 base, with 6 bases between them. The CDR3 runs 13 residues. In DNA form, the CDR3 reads TGTGCCAGCAGTTTTAGTCAGAACACTGAAGCTTTCTTT. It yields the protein CASSFSQNTEAFF.

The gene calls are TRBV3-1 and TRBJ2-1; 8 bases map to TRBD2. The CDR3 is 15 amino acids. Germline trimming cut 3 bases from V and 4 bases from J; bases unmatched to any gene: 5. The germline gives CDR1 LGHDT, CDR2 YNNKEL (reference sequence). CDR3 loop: CASSQAGGRYNEQFF. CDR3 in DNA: TGTGCCAGCAGCCAGGCGGGGGGCAGATACAATGAGCAGTTCTTC.

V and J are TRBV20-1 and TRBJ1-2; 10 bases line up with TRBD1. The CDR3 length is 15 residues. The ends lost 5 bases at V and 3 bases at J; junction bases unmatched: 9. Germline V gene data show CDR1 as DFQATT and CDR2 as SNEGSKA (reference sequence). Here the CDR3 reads CSAPPTGGMDYGYTF. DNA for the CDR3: TGCAGTGCTCCGCCGACAGGGGGCATGGACTATGGCTACACCTTC.

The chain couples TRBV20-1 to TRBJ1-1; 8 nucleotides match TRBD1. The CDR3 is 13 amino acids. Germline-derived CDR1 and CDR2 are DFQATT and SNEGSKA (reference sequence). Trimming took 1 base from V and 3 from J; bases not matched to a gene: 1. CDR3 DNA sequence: TGCAGTGCTAGAGGGGGACAGGACACTGAAGCTTTCTTT. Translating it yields CSARGGQDTEAFF.

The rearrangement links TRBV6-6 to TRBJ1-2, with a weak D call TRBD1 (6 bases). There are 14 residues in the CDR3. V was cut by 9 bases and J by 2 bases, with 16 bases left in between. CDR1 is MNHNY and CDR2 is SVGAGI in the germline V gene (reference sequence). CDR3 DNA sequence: TGTGCCAGTTTACGGGGGGCGCAGAACTATGGCTACACCTTC. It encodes CASLRGAQNYGYTF.

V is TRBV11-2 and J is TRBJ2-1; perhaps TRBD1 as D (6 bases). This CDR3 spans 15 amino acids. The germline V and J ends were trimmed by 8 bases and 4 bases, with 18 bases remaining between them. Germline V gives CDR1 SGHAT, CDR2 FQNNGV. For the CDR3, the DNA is TGTGCCAGCCGCCGTGTCGGGGACAAGTACAATGAGCAGTTCTTC. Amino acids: CASRRVGDKYNEQFF.

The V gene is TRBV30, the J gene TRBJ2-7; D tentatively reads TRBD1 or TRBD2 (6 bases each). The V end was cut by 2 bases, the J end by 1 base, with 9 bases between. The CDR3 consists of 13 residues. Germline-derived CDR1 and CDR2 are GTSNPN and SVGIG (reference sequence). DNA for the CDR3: TGTGCCTGGAGTTCGGGGGCGTCCTACGAGCAGTACTTC. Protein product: CAWSSGASYEQYF. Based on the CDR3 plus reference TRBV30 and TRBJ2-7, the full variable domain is SQTIHQWPATLVQPVGSPLSLECTVEGTSNPNLYWYRQAAGRGLQLLFYSVGIGQISSEVPQNLSASRPQDRQFILSSKKLLLSDSGFYLCAWSSGASYEQYFGPGTRLTVT.

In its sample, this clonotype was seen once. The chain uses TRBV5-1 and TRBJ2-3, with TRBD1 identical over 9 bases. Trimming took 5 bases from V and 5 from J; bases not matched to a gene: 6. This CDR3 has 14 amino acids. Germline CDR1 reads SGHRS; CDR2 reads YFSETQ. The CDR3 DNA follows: TGCGCCAGCAGTCCGGGACAGGGACAAGATACGCAGTATTTT. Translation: CASSPGQGQDTQYF.

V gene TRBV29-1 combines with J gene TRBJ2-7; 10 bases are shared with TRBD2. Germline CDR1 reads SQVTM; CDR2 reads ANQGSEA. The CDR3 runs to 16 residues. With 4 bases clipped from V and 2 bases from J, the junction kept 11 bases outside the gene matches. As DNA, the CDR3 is TGCAGCGTTGGGGGGGGAACTAGCGGGAAAGCCTACGAGCAGTACTTC. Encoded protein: CSVGGGTSGKAYEQYF.

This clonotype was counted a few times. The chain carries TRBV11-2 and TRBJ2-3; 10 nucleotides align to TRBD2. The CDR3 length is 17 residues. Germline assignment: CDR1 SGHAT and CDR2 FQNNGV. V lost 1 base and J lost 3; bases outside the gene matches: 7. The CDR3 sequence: CASSLVLLAGATDTQYF. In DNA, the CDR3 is TGTGCCAGCAGCTTAGTCCTGCTAGCGGGAGCTACAGATACGCAGTATTTT.

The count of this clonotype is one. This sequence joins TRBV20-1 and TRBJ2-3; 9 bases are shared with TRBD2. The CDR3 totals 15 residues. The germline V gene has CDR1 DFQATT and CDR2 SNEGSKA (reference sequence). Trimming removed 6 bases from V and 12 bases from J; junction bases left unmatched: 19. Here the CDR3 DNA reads TGCAGTGCCGGACGAAATAGCGGGGGAGCCGGTAGACAGTATTTT. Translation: CSAGRNSGGAGRQYF.

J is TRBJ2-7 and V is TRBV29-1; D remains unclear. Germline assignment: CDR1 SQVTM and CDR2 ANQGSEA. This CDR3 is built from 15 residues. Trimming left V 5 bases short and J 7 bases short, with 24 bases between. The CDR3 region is CSVSRSSGDVGEQYF. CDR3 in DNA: TGCAGCGTTAGCCGGTCCTCGGGTGATGTGGGGGAGCAGTACTTC.

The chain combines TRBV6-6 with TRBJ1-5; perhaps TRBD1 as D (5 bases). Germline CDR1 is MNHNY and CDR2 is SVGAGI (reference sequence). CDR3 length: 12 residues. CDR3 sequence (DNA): TGTGCGGAGGGAGTGGGGGTGCAGCCCCAGCATTTT. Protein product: CAEGVGVQPQHF.

CDR3 loop: CASSVRLVGNEQFF. The CDR3 DNA is TGTGCCAGCAGCGTACGACTAGTGGGGAATGAGCAGTTCTTC. V gene TRBV9 combines with J gene TRBJ2-1, with D perhaps TRBD2 (6 bases). Trimming shortened V by 1 base and J by 7 bases, and 12 bases separated the two germline ends. Germline assignment: CDR1 SGDLS and CDR2 YYNGEE. The CDR3 is 14 amino acids.